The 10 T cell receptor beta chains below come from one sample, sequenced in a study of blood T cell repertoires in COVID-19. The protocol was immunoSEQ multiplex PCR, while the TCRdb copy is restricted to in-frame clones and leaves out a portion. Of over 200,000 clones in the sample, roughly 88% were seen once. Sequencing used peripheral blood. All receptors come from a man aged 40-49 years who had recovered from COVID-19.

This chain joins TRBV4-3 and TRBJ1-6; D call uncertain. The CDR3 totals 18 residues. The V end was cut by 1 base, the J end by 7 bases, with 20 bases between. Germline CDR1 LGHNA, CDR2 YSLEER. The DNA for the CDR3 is TGCGCCAGCAGCCAAGTTTACTTGAGGAGAGTTGCGAATTCACCCCTCCACTTT. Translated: CASSQVYLRRVANSPLHF.

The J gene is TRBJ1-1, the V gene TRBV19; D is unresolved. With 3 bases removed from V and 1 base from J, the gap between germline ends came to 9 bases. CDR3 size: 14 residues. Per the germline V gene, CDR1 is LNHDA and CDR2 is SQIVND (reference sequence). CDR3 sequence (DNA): TGTGCCAGTAGTATCTGGAACAGGAACACTGAAGCTTTCTTT. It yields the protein CASSIWNRNTEAFF.

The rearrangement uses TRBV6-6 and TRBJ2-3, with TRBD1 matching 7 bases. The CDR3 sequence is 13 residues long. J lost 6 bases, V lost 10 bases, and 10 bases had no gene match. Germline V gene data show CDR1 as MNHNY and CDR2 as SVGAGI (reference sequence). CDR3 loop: CATRTGDEDTQYF. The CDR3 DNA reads TGTGCCACCAGAACAGGGGACGAGGATACGCAGTATTTT.

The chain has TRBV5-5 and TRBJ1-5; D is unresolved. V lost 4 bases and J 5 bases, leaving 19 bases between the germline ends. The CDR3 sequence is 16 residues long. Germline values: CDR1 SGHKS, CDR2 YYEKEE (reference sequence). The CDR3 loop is CASSPSGVWSDQPQHF. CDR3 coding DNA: TGTGCCAGCAGCCCCTCCGGGGTATGGTCGGATCAGCCCCAGCATTTT.

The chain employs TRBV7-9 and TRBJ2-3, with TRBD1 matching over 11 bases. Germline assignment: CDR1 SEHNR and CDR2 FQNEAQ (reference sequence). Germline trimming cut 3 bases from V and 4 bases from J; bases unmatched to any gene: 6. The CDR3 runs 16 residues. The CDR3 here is CASSFPGQGASDTQYF. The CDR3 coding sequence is TGTGCCAGCAGCTTCCCCGGACAGGGGGCGTCAGATACGCAGTATTTT.

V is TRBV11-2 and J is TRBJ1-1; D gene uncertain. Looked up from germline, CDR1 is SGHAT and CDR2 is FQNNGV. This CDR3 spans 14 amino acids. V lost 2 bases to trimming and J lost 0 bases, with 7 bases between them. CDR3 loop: CASSLSLMNTEAFF. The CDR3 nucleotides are TGTGCCAGCAGCTTAAGCCTTATGAACACTGAAGCTTTCTTT.

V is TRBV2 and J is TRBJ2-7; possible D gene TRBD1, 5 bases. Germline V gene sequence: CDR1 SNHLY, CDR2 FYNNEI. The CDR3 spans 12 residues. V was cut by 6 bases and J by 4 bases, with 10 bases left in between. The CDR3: CASRGQPYEQYF. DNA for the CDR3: TGTGCCAGCAGAGGACAACCTTACGAGCAGTACTTC.

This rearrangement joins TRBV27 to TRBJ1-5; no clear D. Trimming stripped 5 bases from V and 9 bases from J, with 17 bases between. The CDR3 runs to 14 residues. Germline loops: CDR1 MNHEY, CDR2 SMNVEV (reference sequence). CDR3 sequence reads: CASSVRRASGPQHF. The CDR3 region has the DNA TGTGCCAGCAGTGTCCGGCGGGCCTCGGGGCCCCAGCATTTT.

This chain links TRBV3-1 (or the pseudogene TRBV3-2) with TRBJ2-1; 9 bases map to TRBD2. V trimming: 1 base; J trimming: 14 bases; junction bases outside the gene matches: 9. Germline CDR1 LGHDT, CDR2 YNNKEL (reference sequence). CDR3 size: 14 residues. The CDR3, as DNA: TGTGCCAGCAGCCAAGTTGGGCTAGCGGGATCAAAGTTCTTC. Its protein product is CASSQVGLAGSKFF.

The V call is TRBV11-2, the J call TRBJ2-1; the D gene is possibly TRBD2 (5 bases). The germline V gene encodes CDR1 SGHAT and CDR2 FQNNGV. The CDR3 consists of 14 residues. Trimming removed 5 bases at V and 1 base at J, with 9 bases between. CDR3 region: CASSPEGSYNEQFF. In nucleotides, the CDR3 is TGTGCCAGCAGCCCCGAGGGTTCCTACAATGAGCAGTTCTTC.